This TCR beta chain appears in the sequencing data of a study of OX40 agonist ivuxolimab in advanced cancers. Germline V CDR1 and CDR2: LNHDA, SQIVND (reference sequence). This CDR3 is 14 amino acids long. The V segment lost 7 bases and the J segment 4 bases; nucleotides outside the gene matches: 7. Data came from immunoSEQ multiplex PCR; TCRdb stores just in-frame clones and leaves some out. The sample lists 150,000 to 180,000 clones; 85% to 95% were seen once. The chain has TRBV19 and TRBJ2-5, with 9 bases that match TRBD2. This specimen consisted of CD4+ or CD8+ T cells sorted from blood, obtained in a trial of the OX40 agonist ivuxolimab. The sequence was obtained from an adult with an advanced solid tumor such as melanoma, head and neck, liver or kidney cancer. The CDR3 loop is CASNQRGAPETQYF. CDR3 bases: TGTGCCAGTAACCAGCGGGGGGCTCCAGAGACCCAGTACTTC. Full variable domain (outside the CDR3, taken from reference TRBV19 and TRBJ2-5): DGGITQSPKYLFRKEGQNVTLSCEQNLNHDAMYWYRQDPGQGLRLIYYSQIVNDFQKGDIAEGYSVSREKKESFPLTVTSAQKNPTAFYLCASNQRGAPETQYFGPGTRLLVL.